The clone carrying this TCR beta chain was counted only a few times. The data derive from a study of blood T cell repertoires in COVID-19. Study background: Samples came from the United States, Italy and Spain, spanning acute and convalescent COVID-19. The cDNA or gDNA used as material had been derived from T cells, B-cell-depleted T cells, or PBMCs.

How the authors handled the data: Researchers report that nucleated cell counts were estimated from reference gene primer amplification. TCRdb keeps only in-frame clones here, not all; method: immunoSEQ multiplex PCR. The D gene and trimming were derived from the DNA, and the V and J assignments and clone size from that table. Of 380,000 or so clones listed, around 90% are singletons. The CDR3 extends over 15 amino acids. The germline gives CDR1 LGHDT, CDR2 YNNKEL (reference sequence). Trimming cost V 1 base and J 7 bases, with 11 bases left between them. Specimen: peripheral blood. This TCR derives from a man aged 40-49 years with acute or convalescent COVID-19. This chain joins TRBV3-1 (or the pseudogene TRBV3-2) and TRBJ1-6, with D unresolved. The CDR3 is CASSQALRGNSPLHF. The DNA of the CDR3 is TGTGCCAGCAGCCAAGCCCTACGAGGGAATTCACCCCTCCACTTT.